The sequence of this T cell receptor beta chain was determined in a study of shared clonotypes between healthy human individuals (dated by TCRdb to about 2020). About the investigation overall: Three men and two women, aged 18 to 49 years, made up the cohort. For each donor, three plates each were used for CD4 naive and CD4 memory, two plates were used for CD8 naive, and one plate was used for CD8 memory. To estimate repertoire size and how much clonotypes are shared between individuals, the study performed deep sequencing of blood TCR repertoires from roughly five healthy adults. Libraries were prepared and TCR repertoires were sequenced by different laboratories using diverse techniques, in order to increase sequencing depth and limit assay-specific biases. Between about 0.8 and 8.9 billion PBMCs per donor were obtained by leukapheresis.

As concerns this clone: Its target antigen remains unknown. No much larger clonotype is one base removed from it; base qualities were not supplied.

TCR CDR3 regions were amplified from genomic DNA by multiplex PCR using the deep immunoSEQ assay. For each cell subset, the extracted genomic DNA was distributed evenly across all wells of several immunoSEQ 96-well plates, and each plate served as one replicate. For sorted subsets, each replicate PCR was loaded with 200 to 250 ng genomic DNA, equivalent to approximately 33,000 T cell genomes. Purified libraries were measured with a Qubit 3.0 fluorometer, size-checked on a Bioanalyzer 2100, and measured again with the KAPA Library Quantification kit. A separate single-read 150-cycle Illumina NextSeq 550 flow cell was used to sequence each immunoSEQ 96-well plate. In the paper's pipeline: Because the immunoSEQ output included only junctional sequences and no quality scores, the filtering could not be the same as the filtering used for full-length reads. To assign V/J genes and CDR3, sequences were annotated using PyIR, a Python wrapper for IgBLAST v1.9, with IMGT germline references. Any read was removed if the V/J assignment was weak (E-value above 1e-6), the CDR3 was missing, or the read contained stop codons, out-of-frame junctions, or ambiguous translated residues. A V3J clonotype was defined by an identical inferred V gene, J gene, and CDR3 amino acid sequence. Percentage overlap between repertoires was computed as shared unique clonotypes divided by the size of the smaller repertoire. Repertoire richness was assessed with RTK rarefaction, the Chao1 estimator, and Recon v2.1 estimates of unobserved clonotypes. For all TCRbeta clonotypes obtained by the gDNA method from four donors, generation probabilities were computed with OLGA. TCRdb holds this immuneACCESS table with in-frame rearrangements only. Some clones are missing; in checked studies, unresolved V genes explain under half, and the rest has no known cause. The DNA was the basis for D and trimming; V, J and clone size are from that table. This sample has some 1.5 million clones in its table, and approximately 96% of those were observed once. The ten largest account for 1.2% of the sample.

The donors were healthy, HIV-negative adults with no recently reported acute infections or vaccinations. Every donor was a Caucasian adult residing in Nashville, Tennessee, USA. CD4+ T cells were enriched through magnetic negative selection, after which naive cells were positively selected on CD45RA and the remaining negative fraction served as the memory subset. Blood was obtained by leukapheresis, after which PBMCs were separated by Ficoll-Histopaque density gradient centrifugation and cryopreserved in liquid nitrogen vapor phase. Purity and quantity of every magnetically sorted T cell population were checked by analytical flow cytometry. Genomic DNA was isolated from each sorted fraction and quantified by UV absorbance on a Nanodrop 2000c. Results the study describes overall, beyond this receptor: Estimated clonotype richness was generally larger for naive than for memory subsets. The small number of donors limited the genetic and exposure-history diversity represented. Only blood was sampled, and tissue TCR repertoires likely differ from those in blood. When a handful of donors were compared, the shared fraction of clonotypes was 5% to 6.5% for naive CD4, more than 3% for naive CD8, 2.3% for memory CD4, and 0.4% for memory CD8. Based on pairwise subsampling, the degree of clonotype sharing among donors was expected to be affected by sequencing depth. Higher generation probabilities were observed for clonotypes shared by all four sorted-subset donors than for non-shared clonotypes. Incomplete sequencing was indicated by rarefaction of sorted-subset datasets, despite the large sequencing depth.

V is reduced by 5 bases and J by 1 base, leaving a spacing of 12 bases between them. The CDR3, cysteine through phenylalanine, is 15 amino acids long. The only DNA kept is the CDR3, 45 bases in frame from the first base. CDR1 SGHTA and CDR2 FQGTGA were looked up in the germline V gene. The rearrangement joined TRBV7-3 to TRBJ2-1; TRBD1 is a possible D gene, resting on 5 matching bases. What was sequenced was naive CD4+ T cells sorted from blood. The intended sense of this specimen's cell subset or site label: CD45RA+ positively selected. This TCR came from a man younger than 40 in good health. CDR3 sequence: CASSRGFGSYNEQFF. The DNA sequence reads TGTGCCAGCAGCAGGGGTTTCGGGTCCTACAATGAGCAGTTCTTC.